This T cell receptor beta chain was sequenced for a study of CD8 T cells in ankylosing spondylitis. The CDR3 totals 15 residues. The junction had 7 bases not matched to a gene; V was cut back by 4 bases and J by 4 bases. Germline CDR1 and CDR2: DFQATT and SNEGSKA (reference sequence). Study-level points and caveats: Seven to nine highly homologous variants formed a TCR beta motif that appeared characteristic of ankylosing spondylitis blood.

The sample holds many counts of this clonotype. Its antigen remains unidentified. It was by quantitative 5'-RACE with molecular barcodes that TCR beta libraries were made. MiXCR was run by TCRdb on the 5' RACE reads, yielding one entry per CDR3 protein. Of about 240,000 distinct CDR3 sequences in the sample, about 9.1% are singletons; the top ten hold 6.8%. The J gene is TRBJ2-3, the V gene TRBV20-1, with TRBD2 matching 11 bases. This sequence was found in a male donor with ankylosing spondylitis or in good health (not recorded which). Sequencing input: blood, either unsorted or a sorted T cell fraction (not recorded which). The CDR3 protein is CSATITSGSSDTQYF. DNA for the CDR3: TGCAGTGCTACCATTACTAGCGGGAGCTCAGATACGCAGTATTTT.